This T cell receptor (beta chain) was sequenced in a study of OX40 agonist ivuxolimab in advanced cancers. Study outcomes and limitations: The specificity for antigen of the expanded peripheral T cells was not determined. Blood T cells, both CD4+ and CD8+, expanded clonally by week 6 at 0.1 to 3.0 mg/kg.

About this clone: Its antigen is currently unknown.

Libraries were prepared by immunoSEQ multiplex PCR; TCRdb keeps only in-frame clonotypes and omits some of them. The table includes tens of thousands of clones, approximately 91% detected once. The source is an adult with an advanced solid tumor such as melanoma, head and neck, liver or kidney cancer. The specimen comprised CD4+ or CD8+ T cells sorted from blood, sampled in a trial of the OX40 agonist ivuxolimab.

For the CDR3, the DNA is TGTGCCAGCAAAGACAGGGGGTTGACCCAGTACTTC. Residues: CASKDRGLTQYF. The rearrangement joins TRBV6-5 to TRBJ2-5, with TRBD1 matching over 9 bases. This CDR3 spans 12 amino acids. Germline V gives CDR1 MNHEY, CDR2 SVGAGI. Trimming at V came to 7 bases and at J to 7 bases, leaving 4 bases not matched to a gene.